This T cell receptor (beta chain) was identified during a study of vaccination and CD4 T cells after COVID-19. On the study more broadly: Six males and four females, two Hispanic, made up the convalescents.

The count of this clonotype is one. Its antigen is unidentified. Treatment: roughly 10-day PBMC culture with coronavirus spike peptide pools or control peptides (ViraFEST assay). PCR-confirmed positives ranged from March to December 2020, preceding US Alpha, Beta and Delta variants. Sequencing of DNA taken from cultured CD4+ T cells relied on the Oncomine TCR Beta short-read assay. TCRdb analysed the PCR reads with MiXCR anew, one entry per CDR3 protein. The sample lists some 20,000 distinct CDR3 sequences, over 45% occurring once. This CDR3 has 15 residues. Looked up from germline, CDR1 is SGHAT and CDR2 is FQNNGV. V was trimmed by 3 bases and J by 1 base, leaving 11 bases between them.

The sample comprised cultured CD4+ T cells from blood. The chain links TRBV11-2 to TRBJ2-3; the D gene is possibly TRBD1 (6 bases). This TCR was sampled from a human donor with COVID-19. For the CDR3, the DNA is TGTGCCAGCAGCTTTAGGAGACAGGGCACAGATACGCAGTATTTT. Its protein is CASSFRRQGTDTQYF. Full variable domain (rest looked up from reference TRBV11-2 and TRBJ2-3): EAGVAQSPRYKIIEKRQSVAFWCNPISGHATLYWYQQILGQGPKLLIQFQNNGVVDDSQLPKDRFSAERLKGVDSTLKIQPAKLEDSAVYLCASSFRRQGTDTQYFGPGTRLTVL.